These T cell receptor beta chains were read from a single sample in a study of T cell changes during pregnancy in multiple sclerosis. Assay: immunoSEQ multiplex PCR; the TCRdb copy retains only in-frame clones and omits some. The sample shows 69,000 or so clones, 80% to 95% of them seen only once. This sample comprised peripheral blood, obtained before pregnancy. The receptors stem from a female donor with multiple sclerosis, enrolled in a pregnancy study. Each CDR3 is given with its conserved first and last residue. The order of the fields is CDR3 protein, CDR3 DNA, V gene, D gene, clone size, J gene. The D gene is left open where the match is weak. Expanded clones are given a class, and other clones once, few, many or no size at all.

CDR3aa: CASRRGTPNEQFF
CDR3nt: TGTGCCAGCAGACGCGGGACTCCCAATGAGCAGTTCTTC
v_gene: TRBV5-4
d_gene: -
abundance: -
j_gene: TRBJ2-1

CDR3aa: CASSPPRFRGRPNYGYTF
CDR3nt: TGTGCCAGCAGTCCCCCCCGTTTTCGGGGAAGGCCAAACTATGGCTACACCTTC
v_gene: TRBV28
d_gene: -
abundance: -
j_gene: TRBJ1-2

CDR3aa: CASSIPGLADNEQFF
CDR3nt: TGTGCCAGCAGCATACCGGGACTAGCGGATAATGAGCAGTTCTTC
v_gene: TRBV5-5
d_gene: TRBD2
abundance: once
j_gene: TRBJ2-1

CDR3aa: CASSLVGPGEQYF
CDR3nt: TGTGCCAGCAGCTTAGTGGGGCCGGGCGAGCAGTACTTC
v_gene: TRBV11-2
d_gene: -
abundance: -
j_gene: TRBJ2-7

CDR3aa: CASRGTGVETQYF
CDR3nt: TGCGCCAGCAGGGGGACAGGGGTGGAGACCCAGTACTTC
v_gene: TRBV5-1
d_gene: TRBD1
abundance: -
j_gene: TRBJ2-5

CDR3aa: CAWSVRFGLFF
CDR3nt: TGTGCCTGGAGTGTGCGGTTTGGGCTGTTTTTT
v_gene: TRBV30
d_gene: -
abundance: -
j_gene: TRBJ2-2

CDR3aa: CASSSEGNEQFF
CDR3nt: TGTGCCAGCAGTTCGGAGGGCAATGAGCAGTTCTTC
v_gene: TRBV2
d_gene: -
abundance: -
j_gene: TRBJ2-1

CDR3aa: CASSQGLVDTQYF
CDR3nt: TGCGCCAGCAGCCAAGGTTTAGTAGATACGCAGTATTTT
v_gene: TRBV4-3
d_gene: -
abundance: -
j_gene: TRBJ2-3

CDR3aa: CASRGGTDTQYF
CDR3nt: TGTGCCAGCAGGGGAGGCACAGATACGCAGTATTTT
v_gene: TRBV25-1
d_gene: -
abundance: -
j_gene: TRBJ2-3

CDR3aa: CASSLHTSARLETQYF
CDR3nt: TGTGCCAGCAGTTTACATACTAGCGCCCGGCTCGAGACCCAGTACTTC
v_gene: TRBV27
d_gene: TRBD2
abundance: -
j_gene: TRBJ2-5

CDR3aa: CASSRQAGNTGELFF
CDR3nt: TGTGCCAGCAGCCGACAAGCGGGGAACACCGGGGAGCTGTTTTTT
v_gene: TRBV14
d_gene: -
abundance: -
j_gene: TRBJ2-2

CDR3aa: CASSPSGGVRSEAFF
CDR3nt: TGTGCCAGCAGTCCTTCGGGGGGGGTACGCAGTGAAGCTTTCTTT
v_gene: TRBV6-5
d_gene: -
abundance: -
j_gene: TRBJ1-1

CDR3aa: CASSPGTSGFTYEQYF
CDR3nt: TGTGCCAGCAGCCCAGGGACTAGCGGTTTTACCTACGAGCAGTACTTC
v_gene: TRBV11-3
d_gene: TRBD2
abundance: -
j_gene: TRBJ2-7

CDR3aa: CASSSSFEKLFF
CDR3nt: TGTGCCAGCAGCTCCTCCTTTGAAAAACTGTTTTTT
v_gene: TRBV7-9
d_gene: -
abundance: -
j_gene: TRBJ1-4

CDR3aa: CASSISRGRAVNTEAFF
CDR3nt: TGTGCCAGTAGTATTAGTAGGGGGCGCGCCGTCAACACTGAAGCTTTCTTT
v_gene: TRBV19
d_gene: TRBD1
abundance: -
j_gene: TRBJ1-1

CDR3aa: CASSRQGGAEAFF
CDR3nt: TGTGCCAGCAGTCGACAGGGGGGCGCTGAAGCTTTCTTT
v_gene: TRBV28
d_gene: TRBD1
abundance: -
j_gene: TRBJ1-1

CDR3aa: CASSQGRLSSYEQYF
CDR3nt: TGTGCCAGCAGTCAAGGGAGGTTGAGCTCCTACGAGCAGTACTTC
v_gene: TRBV25-1
d_gene: -
abundance: -
j_gene: TRBJ2-7

CDR3aa: CASSPDRTYQETQYF
CDR3nt: TGTGCCAGCAGTCCGGACAGGACGTACCAAGAGACCCAGTACTTC
v_gene: TRBV28
d_gene: TRBD1
abundance: -
j_gene: TRBJ2-5

CDR3aa: CASSPRLATSTDTQYF
CDR3nt: TGTGCCAGCAGCCCCAGACTAGCGACTAGCACAGATACGCAGTATTTT
v_gene: TRBV7-9
d_gene: TRBD2
abundance: -
j_gene: TRBJ2-3

CDR3aa: CASSLAGETVYEQYF
CDR3nt: TGTGCCAGCAGCTTAGCCGGGGAGACGGTCTACGAGCAGTACTTC
v_gene: TRBV7-2
d_gene: -
abundance: -
j_gene: TRBJ2-7

CDR3aa: CASSSREFVHEQFF
CDR3nt: TGTGCCAGCAGTTCGCGGGAGTTCGTTCATGAGCAGTTCTTC
v_gene: TRBV2
d_gene: TRBD2
abundance: -
j_gene: TRBJ2-1

CDR3aa: CASRGQGGRETQYF
CDR3nt: TGTGCCAGTAGGGGTCAGGGTGGTAGAGAGACCCAGTACTTC
v_gene: TRBV19
d_gene: -
abundance: once
j_gene: TRBJ2-5

CDR3aa: CASSLRDSPYEQYF
CDR3nt: TGTGCCAGCAGCTTACGGGACAGTCCCTACGAGCAGTACTTC
v_gene: TRBV7-9
d_gene: TRBD1
abundance: -
j_gene: TRBJ2-7

CDR3aa: CASRPNQGGQPQHF
CDR3nt: TGTGCCAGCAGACCCAACCAGGGAGGTCAGCCCCAGCATTTT
v_gene: TRBV6-6
d_gene: -
abundance: once
j_gene: TRBJ1-5

CDR3aa: CASRSGTSGGDEQFF
CDR3nt: TGTGCCAGCAGGTCCGGGACTAGCGGAGGGGATGAGCAGTTCTTC
v_gene: TRBV11-2
d_gene: TRBD2
abundance: -
j_gene: TRBJ2-1

CDR3aa: CASSLVVSPYEQYF
CDR3nt: TGCGCCAGCAGCTTGGTTGTATCCCCCTACGAGCAGTACTTC
v_gene: TRBV5-1
d_gene: -
abundance: -
j_gene: TRBJ2-7

CDR3aa: CASSSRTSGRYEQYF
CDR3nt: TGTGCCAGCAGCAGCCGGACTAGCGGGAGGTATGAGCAGTACTTC
v_gene: TRBV5-4
d_gene: TRBD2
abundance: -
j_gene: TRBJ2-7

CDR3aa: CASSQAGTGDGYTF
CDR3nt: TGCGCCAGCAGCCAAGCCGGGACAGGGGACGGCTACACCTTC
v_gene: TRBV5-1
d_gene: TRBD1
abundance: -
j_gene: TRBJ1-2

CDR3aa: CASSYQNEQYF
CDR3nt: TGTGCCAGCAGTTACCAGAACGAGCAGTACTTC
v_gene: TRBV6-6
d_gene: -
abundance: few
j_gene: TRBJ2-7